This T cell receptor beta chain was documented in a study of blood T cell repertoires in COVID-19. Turning to the study itself: The United States, Italy and Spain supplied acute and convalescent COVID-19 samples.

In its sample, this clone was seen once. V gave up 3 bases and J gave up 6 bases; unmatched junction bases: 9. CDR3 length: 17 residues. Germline V CDR1 and CDR2: MNHEY, SVGEGT. Authors' processing steps: Quantification of nucleated cells was approximated via reference gene primer amplification. Repertoires were generated with immunoSEQ multiplex PCR, while TCRdb's copy carries only in-frame clones and drops some. V, J and clone size are taken as reported in that table, and D and trimming were inferred from the DNA itself. Among 150,000 to 180,000 clones, about 89% were seen once, and the ten largest hold about 0.57%.

The chain recombines TRBV6-2 or TRBV6-3 with TRBJ2-1, with 12 bases aligning to TRBD2. The sequenced sample was peripheral blood. The TCR comes from a man aged 50-60 years with acute or convalescent COVID-19. The CDR3 bases are TGTGCCAGCAGTTATCTCGGACTAGCGGGACCGACCAATGAGCAGTTCTTC. Its protein product is CASSYLGLAGPTNEQFF.